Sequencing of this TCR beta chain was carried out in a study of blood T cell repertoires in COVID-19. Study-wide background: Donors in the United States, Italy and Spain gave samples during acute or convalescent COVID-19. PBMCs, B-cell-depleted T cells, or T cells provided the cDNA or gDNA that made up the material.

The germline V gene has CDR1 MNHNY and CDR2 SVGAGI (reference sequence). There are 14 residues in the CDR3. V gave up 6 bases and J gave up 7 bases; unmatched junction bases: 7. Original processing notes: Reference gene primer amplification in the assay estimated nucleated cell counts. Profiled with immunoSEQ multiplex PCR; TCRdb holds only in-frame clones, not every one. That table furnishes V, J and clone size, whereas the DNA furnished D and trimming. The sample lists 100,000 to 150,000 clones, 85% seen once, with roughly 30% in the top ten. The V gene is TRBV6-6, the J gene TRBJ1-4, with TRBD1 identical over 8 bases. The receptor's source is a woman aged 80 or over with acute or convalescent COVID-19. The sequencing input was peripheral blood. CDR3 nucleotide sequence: TGTGCCAGCAGCTCAACAGGGGGGAGTGAAAAACTGTTTTTT. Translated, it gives CASSSTGGSEKLFF.